What follows describes a single TCR beta chain. Its antigen is as yet unknown. The table came from immunoSEQ multiplex PCR; TCRdb's copy has only in-frame clones and leaves some out. The repertoire holds some 17,000 clones, with roughly 80% as singletons. These data come from a study of tumor-infiltrating lymphocytes in localized non-small cell lung cancer. Study summary: From each patient, both tumor and uninvolved lung, non-adjacent to tumor, were sampled.

This CDR3 has 15 residues. Germline CDR1 reads MGHDK; CDR2 reads SYGVNS. The germline V and J ends were trimmed by 2 bases and 2 bases, with 10 bases remaining between them. Study-wide points: TCRbeta sequencing showed higher T cell infiltration in tumors than uninvolved lung. Different pieces of the same tissue were used for each assay. Tumor T-cell fraction from TCR sequencing was not associated with recurrence-free survival (p = 0.61).

The origin of this receptor is a human donor with non-small cell lung cancer. Sample: lung tumor tissue. This chain connects TRBV25-1 to TRBJ1-5; D is undetermined. CDR3 amino acids: CASSETQEGNQPQHF. CDR3 DNA: TGTGCCAGCAGTGAAACCCAGGAAGGCAATCAGCCCCAGCATTTT.